The rows below give T cell receptor beta chains drawn from one sample of a study of blood T cell repertoires in COVID-19. Sequencing used immunoSEQ multiplex PCR; TCRdb keeps in-frame clones, though not all of them. This table holds more than 250,000 clones, 90% found once. Sequencing was done on a sample of peripheral blood. The receptors here all came from a woman aged 45-59 years with COVID-19, enrolled during active disease. The CDR3 runs from the conserved cysteine through the conserved F or W. D genes are given only for firm matches. Clone size is given for some rows only: seen once, a few or many times, or a class if the clone is expanded.

TRBJ2-7,once,TRBD2,TRBV10-2,TGCGCCAGCAGTGCCGACGGACAGGGACTAGCGGGATCCTACGAGCAGTACTTC,CASSADGQGLAGSYEQYF
TRBJ2-3,-,-,TRBV7-9,TGTGCCAGCAGCCCCCCAAGCTCCGATACGCAGTATTTT,CASSPPSSDTQYF
TRBJ2-5,-,TRBD2,TRBV4-1,TGCGCCAGCAGCCAAGCACCCGGGGCGGGAGGGCCATTGGAGACCCAGTACTTC,CASSQAPGAGGPLETQYF
TRBJ2-7,-,-,TRBV16,TGTGCCAGCAGCCAATCAGGGGGCTACGAGCAGTACTTC,CASSQSGGYEQYF
TRBJ1-3,-,TRBD1,TRBV27,TGTGCCAGCAGCATGACAGGGGGCGGAAACACCATATATTTT,CASSMTGGGNTIYF
TRBJ2-1,-,-,TRBV4-3,TGCGCCAGCAGCCAAGTTCGCAGGGGGGAGTACAATGAGCAGTTCTTC,CASSQVRRGEYNEQFF
TRBJ1-1,-,TRBD1,TRBV27,TGTGCCAGCAGTTTATATGTGAGACAGGGGTGGACTGAAGCTTTCTTT,CASSLYVRQGWTEAFF
TRBJ2-1,-,TRBD2,TRBV7-2,TGTGCCAGCAGCCGTAGCGGGAACCGCAATGAGCAGTTCTTC,CASSRSGNRNEQFF
TRBJ1-1,-,-,TRBV7-2,TGTGCCAGCAGCTTAGTAGTCAGGGCGACTGAAGCTTTCTTT,CASSLVVRATEAFF
TRBJ1-1,-,TRBD1,TRBV7-2,TGTGCCAGCAGCTTGAAGACAGGGAGGACTGAAGCTTTCTTT,CASSLKTGRTEAFF
TRBJ1-2,-,-,TRBV7-2,TGTGCCAGCAGCACCTGGACAGAGGTATATGGCTACACCTTC,CASSTWTEVYGYTF
TRBJ1-1,-,-,TRBV27,TGTGCCAGCAGTCCGTCAGCGCTGCCTGAAGCTTTCTTT,CASSPSALPEAFF
TRBJ2-1,-,TRBD1,TRBV6-5,TGTGCCAGCAGTTACCGCCGGGACAGGGGGTCCCATGAGCAGTTCTTC,CASSYRRDRGSHEQFF
TRBJ2-3,once,-,TRBV4-2,TGTGCCAGCAGCCAAGAGAACAGAGGGAGAGATACGCAGTATTTT,CASSQENRGRDTQYF
TRBJ2-7,-,TRBD2,TRBV14,TGTGCCAGCAGCCTACTAGCGGGAGAGCCCCTCTCCTACGAGCAGTACTTC,CASSLLAGEPLSYEQYF
TRBJ1-1,-,-,TRBV6-5,TGTGCCAGCAGTTACAAGGGGGTGAACACTGAAGCTTTCTTT,CASSYKGVNTEAFF
TRBJ1-2,-,TRBD1,TRBV19,TGTGCCAGTAGTCTTCACGGCGGGGACAGGTCAATGAGAGGCTACACCTTC,CASSLHGGDRSMRGYTF
TRBJ1-6,-,TRBD1,TRBV30,TGTGCCTGGAGTACTACGACAGGGGGAAATTCACCCCTCCACTTT,CAWSTTTGGNSPLHF
TRBJ2-1,-,TRBD2,TRBV18,TGTGCCAGCTCGTCGTCTAGCGGGAGCTACAATGAGCAGTTCTTC,CASSSSSGSYNEQFF
TRBJ2-3,-,TRBD2,TRBV5-1,TGCGCCAGCAGATTTACTAGCGGACCCAGCACAGATACGCAGTATTTT,CASRFTSGPSTDTQYF
TRBJ2-1,-,-,TRBV11-2,TGTGCCAGCAGTTTTAGCGCCGGGCGGGCATACAATGAGCAGTTCTTC,CASSFSAGRAYNEQFF
TRBJ1-5,-,-,TRBV21-1,TGTGCCAGCAGCAAAGTTAGGGGACAGGGTCATCAGCCCCAGCATTTT,CASSKVRGQGHQPQHF
TRBJ1-1,-,-,TRBV11-3,TGTGCCAGCAGCACCCGGGACAAGAACACTGAAGCTTTCTTT,CASSTRDKNTEAFF
TRBJ2-1,-,-,TRBV19,TGTGCCAGTAGTATTTGGGGGACTGGGTCCTACAATGAGCAGTTCTTC,CASSIWGTGSYNEQFF
TRBJ2-3,-,TRBD1,TRBV7-2,TGTGCCAGCAGCACGGCCGGGACAGACACAGATACGCAGTATTTT,CASSTAGTDTDTQYF
TRBJ1-5,-,-,TRBV6-5,TGTGCCAGACCTGAACAGGTAATCTATCAGCCCCAGCATTTT,CARPEQVIYQPQHF
TRBJ1-1,-,-,TRBV20-1,TGCAGAGCTATCGAGGGCACTGAAGCTTTCTTT,CRAIEGTEAFF
TRBJ1-1,-,-,TRBV29-1,TGCAGCGTTGAACACAGGGAGTGGGGGACTGAAGCTTTCTTT,CSVEHREWGTEAFF
TRBJ1-2,-,-,TRBV5-4,TGTGCCAGCAGCTCCGGAAAGACTAATAAATATGGCTACACCTTC,CASSSGKTNKYGYTF
TRBJ2-6,-,TRBD1,TRBV2,TGTGCCAGCAGGGGGTCCTTAGGACAGGGGGGCCCCGGGGCCAACGTCCTGACTTTC,CASRGSLGQGGPGANVLTF
TRBJ2-1,once,-,TRBV7-7,TGTGCTAGCAGCTACCAGATGCAGGGCGGTGAGCAGTTCTTC,CASSYQMQGGEQFF
TRBJ1-4,once,-,TRBV5-5,TGTGCCAGCAGCTCCCGCAGGGGAGCTTCTAATGAAAAACTGTTTTTT,CASSSRRGASNEKLFF
TRBJ1-1,-,TRBD1,TRBV6-5,TGTGCCAGCAGCCAAACAGGGGGCGCGGGCACTGAAGCTTTCTTT,CASSQTGGAGTEAFF
TRBJ2-1,-,TRBD2,TRBV14,TGTGCCAGCAGCCAAGTGGGGGGGTACCGGTTTTACAATGAGCAGTTCTTC,CASSQVGGYRFYNEQFF
TRBJ1-2,few,TRBD1,TRBV19,TGTGCCAGTAGTATTGGGACAGCCTCACCTAAGGGCTACACCTTC,CASSIGTASPKGYTF
TRBJ2-7,-,-,TRBV7-9,TGTGCCAGCAGCTTAGCGGGGATTCGGACAGCCCGCTCCCCCTACGAGCAGTACTTC,CASSLAGIRTARSPYEQYF
TRBJ2-2,-,-,TRBV21-1,TGTGCCAGCAGCAAAGGGAACCTACGTAGGCCCGGAATTCGCGGGAACACCGGGGAGCTGTTTTTT,CASSKGNLRRPGIRGNTGELFF
TRBJ2-1,-,TRBD1,TRBV7-9,TGTGCCAGCAGCCGGGGGACAGGGGGCTGGAATGAGCAGTTCTTC,CASSRGTGGWNEQFF